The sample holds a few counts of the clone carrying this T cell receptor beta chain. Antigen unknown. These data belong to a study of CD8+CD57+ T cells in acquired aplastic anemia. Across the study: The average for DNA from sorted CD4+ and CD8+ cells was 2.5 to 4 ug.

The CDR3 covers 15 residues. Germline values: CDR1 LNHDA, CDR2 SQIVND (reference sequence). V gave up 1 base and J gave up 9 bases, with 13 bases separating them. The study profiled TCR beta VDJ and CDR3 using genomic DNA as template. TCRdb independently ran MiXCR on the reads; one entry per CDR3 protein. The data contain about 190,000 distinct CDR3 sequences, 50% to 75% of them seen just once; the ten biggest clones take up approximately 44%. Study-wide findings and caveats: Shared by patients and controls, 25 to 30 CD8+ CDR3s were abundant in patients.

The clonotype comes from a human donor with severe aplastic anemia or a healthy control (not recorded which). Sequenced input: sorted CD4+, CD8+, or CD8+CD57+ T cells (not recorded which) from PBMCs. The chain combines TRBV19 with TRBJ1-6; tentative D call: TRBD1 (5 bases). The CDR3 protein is CASSIVGGRSSPLHF. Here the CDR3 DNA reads TGTGCCAGTAGTATAGTGGGGGGACGATCTTCACCCCTCCACTTT.